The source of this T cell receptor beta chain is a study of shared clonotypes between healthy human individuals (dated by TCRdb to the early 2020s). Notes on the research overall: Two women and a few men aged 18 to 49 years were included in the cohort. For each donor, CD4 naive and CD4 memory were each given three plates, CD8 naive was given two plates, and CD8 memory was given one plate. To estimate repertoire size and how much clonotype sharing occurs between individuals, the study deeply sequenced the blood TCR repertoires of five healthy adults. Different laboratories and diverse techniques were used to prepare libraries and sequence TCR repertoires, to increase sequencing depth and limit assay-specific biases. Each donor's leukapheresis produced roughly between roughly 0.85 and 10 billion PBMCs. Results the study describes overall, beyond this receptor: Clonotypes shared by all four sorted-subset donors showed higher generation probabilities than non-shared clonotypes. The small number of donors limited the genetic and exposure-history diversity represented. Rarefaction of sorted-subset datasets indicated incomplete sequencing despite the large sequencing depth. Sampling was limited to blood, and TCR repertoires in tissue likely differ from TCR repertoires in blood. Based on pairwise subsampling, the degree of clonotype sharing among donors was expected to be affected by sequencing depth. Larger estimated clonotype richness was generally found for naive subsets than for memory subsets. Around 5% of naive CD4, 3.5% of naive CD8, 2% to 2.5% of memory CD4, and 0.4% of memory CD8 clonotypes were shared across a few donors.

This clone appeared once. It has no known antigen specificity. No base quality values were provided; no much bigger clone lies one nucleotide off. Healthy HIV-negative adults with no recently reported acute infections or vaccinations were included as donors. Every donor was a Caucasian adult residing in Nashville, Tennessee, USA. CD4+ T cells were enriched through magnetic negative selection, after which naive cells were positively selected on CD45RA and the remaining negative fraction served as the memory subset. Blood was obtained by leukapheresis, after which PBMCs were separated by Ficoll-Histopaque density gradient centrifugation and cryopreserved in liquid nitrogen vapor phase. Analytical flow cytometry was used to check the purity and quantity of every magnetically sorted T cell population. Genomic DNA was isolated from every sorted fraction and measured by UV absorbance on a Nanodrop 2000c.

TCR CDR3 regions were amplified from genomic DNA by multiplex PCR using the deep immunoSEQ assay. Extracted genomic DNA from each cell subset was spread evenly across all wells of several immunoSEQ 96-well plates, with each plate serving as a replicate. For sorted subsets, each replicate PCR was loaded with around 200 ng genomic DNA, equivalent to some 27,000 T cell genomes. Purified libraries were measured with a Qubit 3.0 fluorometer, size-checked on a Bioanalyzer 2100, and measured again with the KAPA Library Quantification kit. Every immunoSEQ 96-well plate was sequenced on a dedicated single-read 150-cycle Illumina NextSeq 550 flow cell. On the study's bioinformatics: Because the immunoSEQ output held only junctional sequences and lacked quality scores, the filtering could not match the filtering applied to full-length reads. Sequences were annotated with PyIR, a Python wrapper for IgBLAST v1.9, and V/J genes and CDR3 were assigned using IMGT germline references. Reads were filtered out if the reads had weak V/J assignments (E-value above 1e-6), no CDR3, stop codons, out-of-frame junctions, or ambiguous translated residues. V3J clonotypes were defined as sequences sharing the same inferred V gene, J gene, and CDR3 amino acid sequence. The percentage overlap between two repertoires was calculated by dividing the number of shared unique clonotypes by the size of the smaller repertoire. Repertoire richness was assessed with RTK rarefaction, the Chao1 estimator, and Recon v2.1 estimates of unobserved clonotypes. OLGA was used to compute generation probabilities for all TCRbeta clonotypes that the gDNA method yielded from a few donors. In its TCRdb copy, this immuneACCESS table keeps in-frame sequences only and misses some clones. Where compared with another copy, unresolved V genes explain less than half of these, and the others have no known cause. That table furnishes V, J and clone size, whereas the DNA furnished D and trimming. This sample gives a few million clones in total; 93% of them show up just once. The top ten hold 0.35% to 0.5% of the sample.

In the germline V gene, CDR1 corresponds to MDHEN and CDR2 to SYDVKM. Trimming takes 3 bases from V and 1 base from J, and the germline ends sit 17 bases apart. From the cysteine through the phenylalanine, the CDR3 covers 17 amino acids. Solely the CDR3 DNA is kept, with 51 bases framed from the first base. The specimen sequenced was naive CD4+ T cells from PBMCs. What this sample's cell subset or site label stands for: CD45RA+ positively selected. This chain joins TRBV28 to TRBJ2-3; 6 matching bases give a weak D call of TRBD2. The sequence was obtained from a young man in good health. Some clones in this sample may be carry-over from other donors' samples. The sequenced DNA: TGTGCCAGCAGTTTTTCGTCGGTGTCGGGAGGCACAGATACGCAGTATTTT. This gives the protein CASSFSSVSGGTDTQYF.